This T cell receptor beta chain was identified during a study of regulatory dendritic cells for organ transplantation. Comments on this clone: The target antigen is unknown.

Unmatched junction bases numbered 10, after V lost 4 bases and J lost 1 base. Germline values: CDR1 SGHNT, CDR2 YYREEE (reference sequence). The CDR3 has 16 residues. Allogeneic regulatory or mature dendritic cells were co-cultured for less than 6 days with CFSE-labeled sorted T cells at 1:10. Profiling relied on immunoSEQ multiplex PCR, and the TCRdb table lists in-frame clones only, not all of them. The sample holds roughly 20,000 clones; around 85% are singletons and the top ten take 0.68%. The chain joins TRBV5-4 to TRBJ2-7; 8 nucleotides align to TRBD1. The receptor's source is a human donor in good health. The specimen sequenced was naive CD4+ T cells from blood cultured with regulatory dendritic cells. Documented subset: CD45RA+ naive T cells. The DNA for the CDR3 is TGTGCCAGCAGCCGCCGTACCGGGACAGGATCCTACGAGCAGTACTTC. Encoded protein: CASSRRTGTGSYEQYF.